This T cell receptor (beta chain) derives from a study of shared clonotypes between healthy human individuals. Those who donated were healthy HIV-negative adults, with no recent acute infections or vaccinations reported. Measured with immunoSEQ multiplex PCR; TCRdb has only the in-frame clones, and not every one. The table shows about 2 million clones, with approximately 95% occurring only once. CDR1 and CDR2 from the germline V gene are SGHNT and YYREEE (reference sequence). The CDR3 is 14 amino acids. The J segment lost 5 bases and the V segment lost 0 bases, leaving 2 bases of the junction unmatched. In regard to this clone: The antigen is undetermined.

Study-wide results and caveats: How much donors shared clonotypes was expected to be affected by sequencing depth. Naive CD4 clonotypes overlapped across a handful of donors at about 5.2%.

The sequencing input was naive CD4+ T cells sorted from blood. Specified subset: CD45RA+ positively selected. The source is a man aged 18-30 years in good health. The chain joins TRBV5-4 to TRBJ2-4; 7 nucleotides match TRBD2. The chain's CDR3 is CASSLGLAENIQYF. For the CDR3, the DNA is TGTGCCAGCAGCTTGGGGCTAGCGGAAAACATTCAGTACTTC.